This TCR beta chain was observed in a study of T cell responses to AZD1222 COVID-19 vaccine. A note on this clone: The target antigen is unknown.

V lost 5 bases, J lost 1 base, and 10 bases stayed unmatched. The length of the CDR3 is 17 residues. Germline CDR1 reads SGHTA; CDR2 reads FQGNSA. The study's findings and limits: Baseline antibody screening turned up just a handful of seropositive AZD1222 recipients. The donor group comprised mostly white British people and more females; the analysis possibly underestimated clonal diversity.

Using immunoSEQ multiplex PCR, the repertoire was profiled, and TCRdb retains in-frame clones only, with some absent. The data show roughly 100,000 clones, with roughly 88% seen just once and about 5% held by the top ten. This sequence originates from an adult in good health. This material consisted of peripheral blood, taken on day 0 of AZD1222 vaccination. The V call is TRBV7-2, the J call TRBJ2-4; the match to TRBD1 covers 8 bases. The CDR3, as DNA: TGTGCCAGCAGCAATTCCCGTGGACAGGGCGCCAAAAACATTCAGTACTTC. Its translation: CASSNSRGQGAKNIQYF.